This T cell receptor (beta chain) appears in the sequencing data of a study of T cells after yellow fever vaccination. UMIs were added to TCR cDNA along with a universal primer site when it was made by 5'RACE template switching. In TCRdb, the 5' RACE reads were re-called with MiXCR into one record per CDR3 protein. The sample records around 68,000 distinct CDR3 sequences, around 7.8% being singletons. This clonotype was counted ten times or more. This clonotype originated in a man aged 18 to 29 who received the YFV17D yellow fever vaccine. The sequences come from CD8+ T cells sorted from PBMCs, collected more than 8 days after the first yellow fever vaccination.

The CDR3 here is CSVLLSGAWNYGYTF. CDR3 nucleotides: TGCAGCGTTCTTCTGAGTGGGGCTTGGAACTATGGCTACACCTTC. The chain is built from TRBV29-1 and TRBJ1-2, with a weak D call TRBD1 (5 bases). The V and J ends lost 5 bases and 2 bases respectively, with 18 bases between them. The CDR3 is 15 residues long. The germline V gene encodes CDR1 SQVTM and CDR2 ANQGSEA.